This T cell receptor beta chain emerged from a study of T cell repertoires in cytomegalovirus infection. Whole-study context: Recently identified HLA-C-restricted CMV epitopes and well-studied HLA-B-restricted CMV epitopes were used by the study.

TCRdb processed the reads anew with MiXCR; each CDR3 protein has one entry. This table has 80,000 or so distinct CDR3 sequences, roughly 40% appearing once. V shed 4 bases, J shed 6 bases, and the junction held 9 bases outside the gene matches. The length of the CDR3 is 15 residues. The germline gives CDR1 MNHEY, CDR2 SMNVEV (reference sequence). This clonotype appeared many times. The antigen remains unidentified. Study results and limitations: Carriers of CMV plus the relevant HLA were identified by cumulative public TCR beta family frequency. Dominant in the ex vivo response were TCR beta clonotypes restricted by HLA-C and specific for CMV.

This sequence was found in a human donor in good health (CMV status not recorded). Some clones in this sample may be carry-over from other donors' samples. This chain links TRBV27 with TRBJ1-2; the match to TRBD1 covers 9 bases. The sequencing used CD8+ T cells from cultured PBMCs, collected from culture after CMV antigen stimulation. CDR3 DNA: TGTGCCAGCAGTTCCCGTAGACAGGGGGACCATGGCTACACCTTC. This sequence encodes CASSSRRQGDHGYTF.